This passage covers 27 T cell receptor beta chains from one sample sequenced in a study of T cells in Graves' hyperthyroidism and ophthalmopathy. Template material for amplifying TCR beta CDR3 regions consisted of RNA transcripts. With the HTBI primer set, the TCR CDR3 went through a first round of RT-PCR. TCRdb re-called the multiplex PCR reads with MiXCR, one entry per CDR3 protein. The sample lists roughly 500,000 distinct CDR3 sequences, around a quarter occurring once. Sequencing was carried out using blood. The receptors shown here come from a woman aged 25 to 39 with Graves' ophthalmopathy.

In this sample, this clonotype turned up many times. V and J are TRBV7-9 and TRBJ2-7, with no clear D. This CDR3 is 14 amino acids long. Germline V lookup: CDR1 SEHNR, CDR2 FQNEAQ (reference sequence). V lost 1 base, J lost 1 base, and 8 bases lay in between. CDR3 DNA: TGTGCCAGCAGCTTAGGTCCTCTTTCCTACGAGCAGTACTTC. It codes for CASSLGPLSYEQYF.

This clonotype was recorded a few times. A much larger clone lies a single base off, so this may be a read error. CDR3 coding DNA: TGTGCCAGCAGCCAGACCACCGGGGAGCTGTTTTTT. Translation gives CASSQTTGELFF. The V call is TRBV5-6, the J call TRBJ2-2, with D unresolved. The CDR3 is 12 amino acids. Germline V gene data show CDR1 as SGHDT and CDR2 as YYEEEE. The ends were cut back, 4 bases at V and 4 bases at J, with 5 bases in the middle.

V gene TRBV20-1 combines with J gene TRBJ1-5, with 8 bases aligning to TRBD1. With V trimmed by 5 bases and J by 3 bases, 6 bases remained unmatched. Germline V gene lookup returns CDR1 DFQATT and CDR2 SNEGSKA (reference sequence). The CDR3 length is 14 residues. Here the CDR3 DNA reads TGCAGTGCTCAAGACAGGGGAAACAATCAGCCCCAGCATTTT. It yields the protein CSAQDRGNNQPQHF.

This chain joins TRBV12-3 or TRBV12-4 and TRBJ2-7; D is undetermined. V was shortened by 6 bases and J by 7 bases, with 13 bases between the two germline ends. The CDR3 is 12 amino acids. CDR3 nucleotides: TGTGCCAGCAGCCCAACGAGTTTTGAGCAGTACTTC. Translated: CASSPTSFEQYF.

This clonotype was recorded at least ten times. The V gene is TRBV7-8, the J gene TRBJ2-7, with D uncertain. The germline V and J ends were trimmed by 1 base and 2 bases, with 15 bases remaining between them. The length of the CDR3 is 16 residues. Germline CDR1 is SGHVS and CDR2 is FQNEAQ. The CDR3 loop reads CASSLGSLGPPYEQYF. The CDR3 region has the DNA TGTGCCAGCAGCTTAGGCAGCCTTGGACCTCCCTACGAGCAGTACTTC.

This clonotype occurred many times. This sequence joins TRBV6-2 or TRBV6-3 and TRBJ2-7, with 11 bases lining up with TRBD2. Unmatched junction bases numbered 8, after V lost 7 bases and J lost 3 bases. From germline, CDR1 is MNHEY and CDR2 SVGEGT. The CDR3 runs 15 residues. The CDR3 DNA reads as TGTGCCAGCATCGGAACTAGCGGGGGTTACTACGAGCAGTACTTC. Translated, it gives CASIGTSGGYYEQYF.

This clonotype has a count of ten or more. V usage is TRBV20-1 and J usage is TRBJ2-7, with 8 bases aligning to TRBD1. Germline loops: CDR1 DFQATT, CDR2 SNEGSKA (reference sequence). With 1 base clipped from V and 4 bases from J, the junction kept 6 bases outside the gene matches. The CDR3 covers 14 residues. CDR3 sequence (DNA): TGCAGTGCTAGAGCAGGGACAGGACCTTACGAGCAGTACTTC. The encoded protein is CSARAGTGPYEQYF.

This clonotype was counted ten times or more. This chain links TRBV10-3 with TRBJ2-7; 10 bases map to TRBD2. Germline lookup yields CDR1 ENHRY and CDR2 SYGVKD. The CDR3 extends over 16 amino acids. After removal of 4 bases from V and 0 bases from J, the junction contained 6 bases not matched to a gene. CDR3 sequence (DNA): TGTGCCATCAGTGCCTTAGCGGGGGGTAGCTCCTACGAGCAGTACTTC. It encodes CAISALAGGSSYEQYF.

A few counts support this clonotype. The chain's CDR3 is CASSKVPGTGPLEQYF. For the CDR3, the DNA is TGTGCTAGTTCCAAAGTCCCCGGGACAGGGCCCCTCGAGCAGTACTTC. The chain is built from TRBV12-5 and TRBJ2-7; 9 positions match TRBD1. Trimming removed 8 bases from V and 6 bases from J; junction bases left unmatched: 17. Germline assignment: CDR1 LGHNT and CDR2 FRNRAP. This CDR3 is built from 16 residues.

This clonotype has at least ten counts. The chain is built from TRBV2 and TRBJ1-3; D is possibly TRBD1 (6 bases). This CDR3 spans 15 amino acids. Between the trimmed V and J ends, which lost 6 bases and 1 base, there was a span of 13 bases. Germline V lookup: CDR1 SNHLY, CDR2 FYNNEI. The CDR3 region is CASSRDRISGNTIYF. The CDR3 DNA reads as TGTGCCAGCAGCAGAGACAGGATTTCTGGAAACACCATATATTTT.

This clonotype was seen a few times. The V call is TRBV6-5, the J call TRBJ2-5; TRBD2 matches at 12 bases. V gave up 2 bases and J gave up 5 bases; unmatched junction bases: 12. CDR3 length equals 18 residues. The germline V gene encodes CDR1 MNHEY and CDR2 SVGAGI. DNA of the CDR3: TGTGCCAGCAGTTACCCAATTCTAGCGGGAGGGCCGAGGGAGACCCAGTACTTC. This encodes CASSYPILAGGPRETQYF.

This sequence joins TRBV25-1 and TRBJ1-2, with D possibly being TRBD1 (6 bases). Trimming took off 1 base at V and 4 bases at J, with 10 bases between the two ends. The CDR3 length is 14 residues. Germline V gene data show CDR1 as MGHDK and CDR2 as SYGVNS. For the CDR3, the DNA is TGTGCCAGCAGTGAATGGGGGGGCGGCTATGGCTACACCTTC. Its protein product is CASSEWGGGYGYTF.

The CDR3 sequence is CASSVRQGAIMNTEAFF. The CDR3 nucleotides are TGTGCCAGCAGCGTTCGACAGGGGGCGATTATGAACACTGAAGCTTTCTTT. V gene TRBV11-2 combines with J gene TRBJ1-1; TRBD1 agrees at 10 bases. Germline loops: CDR1 SGHAT, CDR2 FQNNGV. The trim removed 5 bases at V and 0 bases at J, leaving 9 bases unmatched. The CDR3 is made up of 17 amino acids.

There are a few counts of this clonotype. This rearrangement joins TRBV6-1 to TRBJ1-2; a possible D gene is TRBD1 (6 bases). Germline-derived CDR1 and CDR2 are MNHNS and SASEGT. Deletions cut 10 bases from V and 5 bases from J, with 20 bases between. CDR3 size: 14 residues. The CDR3 coding sequence is TGTGCCACCGAGCTCTTGACAGGAGGATATGGCTACACCTTC. Translating it yields CATELLTGGYGYTF.

In its sample, this clonotype was seen many times. V usage is TRBV12-3 or TRBV12-4 and J usage is TRBJ1-2; D gene uncertain. V dropped 5 bases and J dropped 4 bases, with 20 bases sitting between them. The CDR3 is 16 residues long. The CDR3 nucleotides read TGTGCCAGCAGTCCACACCCCTCCGGGCTCCTCTATGGCTACACCTTC. Translating gives CASSPHPSGLLYGYTF.

This clonotype has a count of ten or more. The V and J genes are TRBV28 and TRBJ1-1; D gene ambiguous. Germline CDR1 reads MDHEN; CDR2 reads SYDVKM. V was cut by 10 bases and J by 4 bases, with 19 bases left in between. The CDR3 runs to 14 residues. CDR3 sequence: CATPTLEQPTEAFF. The CDR3 coding sequence is TGTGCCACTCCTACCCTGGAACAACCCACTGAAGCTTTCTTT.

There are a few counts of this clonotype. This chain connects TRBV6-1 to TRBJ2-5; 12 nucleotides line up with TRBD2. With V trimmed by 8 bases and J by 2 bases, 6 bases remained unmatched. The CDR3 loop spans 15 amino acids. The germline gives CDR1 MNHNS, CDR2 SASEGT. CDR3 residues: CASQLAGGTQETQYF. The CDR3 coding sequence is TGTGCCAGCCAACTAGCGGGGGGCACACAAGAGACCCAGTACTTC.

This clonotype was picked up one time. CDR3 bases: TGTGCCAGCAGCGGACAGGGACCGCTTTTCGAGCAGTACTTC. Translation: CASSGQGPLFEQYF. The V and J genes are TRBV9 and TRBJ2-7, with TRBD1 identical over 7 bases. Germline V gene sequence: CDR1 SGDLS, CDR2 YYNGEE. The CDR3 runs to 14 residues. V lost 3 bases to trimming and J lost 6 bases; unmatched junction nucleotides: 9.

This clonotype was found a few times. The gene calls are TRBV28 and TRBJ1-1; 7 bases are a match to TRBD1. Germline CDR1 is MDHEN and CDR2 is SYDVKM. The trim removed 7 bases at V and 6 bases at J, leaving 8 bases unmatched. The length of the CDR3 is 13 residues. The CDR3 bases are TGTGCCAGCACCTCACCAGGGGGGGCTGAAGCTTTCTTT. Translating gives CASTSPGGAEAFF.

The table lists this clonotype with many counts. This chain joins TRBV5-6 and TRBJ2-3; TRBD2 matches at 10 bases. The germline V gene has CDR1 SGHDT and CDR2 YYEEEE. With V trimmed by 4 bases and J by 4 bases, 6 bases remained unmatched. The CDR3 has 15 residues. Here the CDR3 reads CASSAPGLASDTQYF. CDR3 bases: TGTGCCAGCAGCGCCCCGGGACTAGCGTCAGATACGCAGTATTTT.

This clonotype has a handful of counts. The chain couples TRBV11-1 to TRBJ2-7; the D gene is possibly TRBD1 (5 bases). CDR3 length equals 14 residues. Germline V CDR1 and CDR2: SGHAT, FQDESV (reference sequence). V was cut by 0 bases and J by 3 bases, with 9 bases left in between. CDR3 nucleotides: TGTGCCAGCAGCTTAGCCCTCGACAGCTACGAGCAGTACTTC. This gives the protein CASSLALDSYEQYF. Full variable domain (outside the CDR3, taken from reference TRBV11-1 and TRBJ2-7): EAEVAQSPRYKITEKSQAVAFWCDPISGHATLYWYRQILGQGPELLVQFQDESVVDDSQLPKDRFSAERLKGVDSTLKIQPAELGDSAMYLCASSLALDSYEQYFGPGTRLTVT.

This clonotype was counted ten times or more. The gene calls are TRBV12-3 or TRBV12-4 and TRBJ2-7; possibly TRBD1 or TRBD2 for D (6 bases each). Trimming took off 3 bases at V and 5 bases at J, with 11 bases between the two ends. The length of the CDR3 is 13 residues. CDR3 nucleotide sequence: TGTGCCAGCAGTTTCGTGGGGGGCGACGAGCAGTACTTC. It is translated as CASSFVGGDEQYF.

This clonotype appeared many times. J is TRBJ2-7 and V is TRBV6-5; D could derive from TRBD1 or TRBD2 (6 bases each). V was pared by 0 bases and J by 0 bases, with 12 bases between. CDR3 length: 16 residues. In germline, CDR1 is MNHEY, CDR2 SVGAGI. This chain's CDR3 is CASSYSYGGASYEQYF. The CDR3 DNA is TGTGCCAGCAGTTACTCATACGGGGGCGCCTCCTACGAGCAGTACTTC.

The chain couples TRBV12-3 or TRBV12-4 to TRBJ1-2; no firm D call. The V and J ends lost 6 bases and 2 bases respectively, with 13 bases between them. The CDR3 consists of 14 residues. The CDR3 coding sequence is TGTGCCAGCAGCTCCTCGGCCCGGAACTATGGCTACACCTTC. Translation: CASSSSARNYGYTF.

On this clonotype itself: The junction and the germline gene differ at one end; a read error may be behind it. CDR3: CASCLPDRGHEQYF. CDR3 DNA sequence: TGTGCTAGTTGTTTACCGGACAGGGGGCACGAGCAGTACTTC. The rearrangement joins TRBV12-5 to TRBJ2-7; 11 bases fit TRBD1. There are 14 residues in the CDR3. Per germline, CDR1 LGHNT and CDR2 FRNRAP.

The chain is built from TRBV6-4 and TRBJ2-7; D is perhaps TRBD1 (7 bases). The germline gives CDR1 MRHNA, CDR2 SNTAGT. The CDR3 covers 15 residues. Between the trimmed V and J ends, which lost 3 bases and 5 bases, there was a span of 17 bases. CDR3 nucleotides: TGTGCCAGCAGTGAAACAGGGGACTCGGGGGACGAGCAGTACTTC. Its translation is CASSETGDSGDEQYF.

In this sample, this clonotype turned up many times. CDR3 in DNA: TGTGCCAGCGCCCGGGCTAACACTGAAGCTTTCTTT. It is translated as CASARANTEAFF. This sequence joins TRBV6-2 or TRBV6-3 and TRBJ1-1; no definite D call. V was pared by 8 bases and J by 2 bases, with 9 bases between. Looked up from germline, CDR1 is MNHEY and CDR2 is SVGEGT. This CDR3 has 12 amino acids.